This passage covers 15 T cell receptor beta chains from one sample sequenced in a study of T cell changes during pregnancy in multiple sclerosis. Generated by immunoSEQ multiplex PCR, the TCRdb table keeps only in-frame clones and is missing some. The profile shows some 51,000 clones, around 93% of them singletons. Sequences were derived from CD8+ T cells from peripheral blood mononuclear cells, sampled in the first trimester of pregnancy. These receptors all stem from a female donor with multiple sclerosis, enrolled in a pregnancy study.

V and J are TRBV7-6 and TRBJ2-3; the D gene is possibly TRBD1 (6 bases). The germline gives CDR1 SGHVS, CDR2 FNYEAQ. V shed 0 bases and J shed 0 bases, with 16 bases lying between them. CDR3 size: 18 residues. In DNA, the CDR3 is TGTGCCAGCAGCTTAGCGTGGGAATGGACAGAGAGCACAGATACGCAGTATTTT. Its protein is CASSLAWEWTESTDTQYF.

This chain links TRBV7-8 with TRBJ2-3, with TRBD2 identical over 7 bases. There are 15 residues in the CDR3. The ends lost 2 bases at V and 2 bases at J; junction bases unmatched: 4. From germline, CDR1 is SGHVS and CDR2 FQNEAQ. The CDR3 region has the DNA TGTGCCAGCAGCTTACGAGCGGGGCCCACAGATACGCAGTATTTT. Protein: CASSLRAGPTDTQYF.

The chain carries TRBV19 and TRBJ2-3, with a tentative D call TRBD2 (5 bases). Germline CDR1 reads LNHDA; CDR2 reads SQIVND (reference sequence). The length of the CDR3 is 15 residues. With 1 base removed from V and 0 bases from J, the gap between germline ends came to 8 bases. This CDR3 is CASSIAGISTDTQYF. The CDR3 nucleotides are TGTGCCAGTAGTATAGCCGGGATAAGCACAGATACGCAGTATTTT.

This clone was counted once. The germline gene is not matched at one end of the junction; a read error may be the cause. The chain recombines TRBV5-1 with TRBJ2-1, with 12 bases lining up with TRBD1. The CDR3 is 14 residues long. Germline assignment: CDR1 SGHRS and CDR2 YFSETQ. This CDR3 is CASSESRDRGRVVF. The DNA of the CDR3 is TGCGCCAGCAGCGAATCTCGGGACAGGGGGCGCGTGGTCTTC. Full variable domain (missing parts from reference TRBV5-1 and TRBJ2-1): KAGVTQTPRYLIKTRGQQVTLSCSPISGHRSVSWYQQTPGQGLQFLFEYFSETQRNKGNFPGRFSGRQFSNSRSEMNVSTLELGDSALYLCASSESRDRGRVVFGPGTRLTVL.

The V and J genes are TRBV5-1 and TRBJ2-2; TRBD1 aligns across 7 bases. Germline V gene lookup returns CDR1 SGHRS and CDR2 YFSETQ. The trim removed 0 bases at V and 3 bases at J, leaving 5 bases unmatched. The CDR3 is made up of 16 amino acids. The CDR3 DNA sequence: TGCGCCAGCAGCTTGGGTGACAGGGAGTACACCGGGGAGCTGTTTTTT. Its protein is CASSLGDREYTGELFF.

The chain links TRBV5-1 to TRBJ2-3; D is uncertain. V lost 0 bases, J lost 1 base, and 9 bases lay in between. CDR1 SGHRS and CDR2 YFSETQ come from the germline V gene. The CDR3 runs 15 residues. The CDR3 DNA reads TGCGCCAGCAGCTTGGATAGCCCCGGCACAGATACGCAGTATTTT. Its translation: CASSLDSPGTDTQYF.

The genes are TRBV7-8 and TRBJ1-1, with unresolved D. The CDR3 consists of 13 residues. With 3 bases removed from V and 0 bases from J, the gap between germline ends came to 5 bases. The V gene's germline CDR1 is SGHVS and CDR2 FQNEAQ. The CDR3 spells CASSFDLNTEAFF. The CDR3 nucleotides read TGTGCCAGCAGCTTCGACTTGAACACTGAAGCTTTCTTT.

Only one count was recorded for this clone. CDR3 nucleotides: TGTGCCAGCAGCCTTCCAAAGGACAGGGGCACAGATACGCAGTATTTT. Amino acids: CASSLPKDRGTDTQYF. V gene TRBV4-2 combines with J gene TRBJ2-3; 8 bases are a match to TRBD1. The CDR3 loop spans 16 amino acids. J was trimmed by 1 base and V by 4 bases; bases with no gene match: 7. Germline V gene lookup returns CDR1 LGHNA and CDR2 YNFKEQ.

V usage is TRBV27 and J usage is TRBJ2-3; possibly TRBD2 for D (6 bases). The CDR3 length is 12 residues. CDR1 is MNHEY, CDR2 SMNVEV, per germline (reference sequence). The V end was cut by 6 bases, the J end by 5 bases, with 9 bases between. This CDR3 is CASSQAGDTQYF. CDR3 sequence (DNA): TGTGCCAGCAGCCAAGCGGGAGATACGCAGTATTTT.

This clone was picked up one time. The V call is TRBV7-9, the J call TRBJ1-2, with a tentative D call TRBD1 (6 bases). Trimming left V 5 bases short and J 6 bases short, with 16 bases between. Germline lookup yields CDR1 SEHNR and CDR2 FQNEAQ (reference sequence). This CDR3 contains 14 residues. The CDR3 loop reads CASSNRGQINGYTF. Written as DNA, the CDR3 is TGTGCCAGCAGCAACAGAGGACAGATTAATGGCTACACCTTC. The variable domain in full, completed from reference TRBV7-9 and TRBJ1-2, reads DTGVSQNPRHKITKRGQNVTFRCDPISEHNRLYWYRQTLGQGPEFLTYFQNEAQLEKSRLLSDRFSAERPKGSFSTLEIQRTEQGDSAMYLCASSNRGQINGYTFGSGTRLTVV.

V and J are TRBV4-3 and TRBJ2-1; 8 bases match TRBD2. J gave up 3 bases and V 4 bases, and 8 bases lay outside the gene matches. Germline CDR1 is LGHNA and CDR2 is YSLEER. The CDR3 sequence is 16 residues long. The CDR3 protein is CASSPSRGGIYNEQFF. The CDR3 bases are TGCGCCAGCAGCCCTTCTCGGGGGGGGATCTACAATGAGCAGTTCTTC.

This chain uses TRBV9 with TRBJ2-3; 7 nucleotides align to TRBD2. The J segment lost 5 bases and the V segment lost 0 bases, leaving 12 bases of the junction unmatched. Germline V CDR1 and CDR2: SGDLS, YYNGEE. CDR3 length: 17 residues. CDR3 sequence: CASSVGASGSGGDTQYF. As DNA, the CDR3 is TGTGCCAGCAGCGTAGGGGCTAGCGGATCGGGGGGAGATACGCAGTATTTT.

This chain uses TRBV27 with TRBJ2-7; 7 bases line up with TRBD1. This CDR3 comprises 15 residues. J lost 2 bases, V lost 5 bases, and 9 bases had no gene match. Germline CDR1 is MNHEY and CDR2 is SMNVEV (reference sequence). CDR3 in amino acids: CASSPGQWTTYEQYF. Written as DNA, the CDR3 is TGTGCCAGCAGTCCGGGACAGTGGACGACCTACGAGCAGTACTTC.

This chain joins TRBV5-1 and TRBJ2-2; 9 bases are a match to TRBD2. The germline gives CDR1 SGHRS, CDR2 YFSETQ. V gave up 2 bases and J gave up 6 bases; unmatched junction bases: 5. This CDR3 is 15 amino acids long. The CDR3 sequence: CASSFAGGPAGELFF. Written as DNA, the CDR3 is TGCGCCAGCAGCTTCGCGGGGGGGCCAGCCGGGGAGCTGTTTTTT.

The CDR3 sequence is CASSFSRDWANTGELFF. CDR3 nucleotide sequence: TGCGCCAGCAGCTTCTCCCGGGATTGGGCCAACACCGGGGAGCTGTTTTTT. This chain connects TRBV5-1 to TRBJ2-2; D might be TRBD2 (5 bases). Per the germline V gene, CDR1 is SGHRS and CDR2 is YFSETQ. Trimming shortened V by 2 bases and J by 2 bases, and 16 bases separated the two germline ends. The CDR3 extends over 17 amino acids.